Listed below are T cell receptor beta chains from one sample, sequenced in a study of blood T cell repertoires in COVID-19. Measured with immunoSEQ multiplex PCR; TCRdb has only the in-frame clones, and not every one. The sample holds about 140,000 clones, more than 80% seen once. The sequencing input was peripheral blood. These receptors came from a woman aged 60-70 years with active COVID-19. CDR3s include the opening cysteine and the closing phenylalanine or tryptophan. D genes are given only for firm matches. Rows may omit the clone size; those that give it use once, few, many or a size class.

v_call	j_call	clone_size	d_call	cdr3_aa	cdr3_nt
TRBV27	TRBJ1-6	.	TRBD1	CASKTGVRNSPLHF	TGTGCCAGCAAGACAGGGGTGAGGAATTCACCCCTCCACTTT
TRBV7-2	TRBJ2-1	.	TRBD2	CASSLAYGLLAGESYNEQFF	TGTGCCAGCAGCTTAGCGTATGGGCTTCTAGCGGGAGAATCCTACAATGAGCAGTTCTTC
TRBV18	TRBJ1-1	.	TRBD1	CASSSQGTGFEAFF	TGTGCCAGCTCGTCACAAGGGACAGGGTTTGAAGCTTTCTTT
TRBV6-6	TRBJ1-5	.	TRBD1	CASSTRDRDQPQHF	TGTGCCAGCAGTACCCGGGACAGGGATCAGCCCCAGCATTTT
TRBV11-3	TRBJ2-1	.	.	CASSFDGVGDEQFF	TGTGCCAGCAGCTTTGACGGGGTCGGAGATGAGCAGTTCTTC
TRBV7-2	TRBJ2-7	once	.	CASSSPGAHYEQYF	TGTGCCAGCAGCTCCCCAGGGGCCCACTACGAGCAGTACTTC
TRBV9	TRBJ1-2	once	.	CASRDNQDPGVYGYTF	TGTGCCAGCAGAGACAACCAGGACCCAGGGGTCTATGGCTACACCTTC
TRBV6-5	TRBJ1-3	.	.	CASSYTRGTGNTIYF	TGTGCCAGCAGTTACACCCGGGGGACTGGAAACACCATATATTTT
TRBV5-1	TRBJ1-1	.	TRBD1	CASSLAGTGGSYTEAFF	TGCGCCAGCAGCTTGGCGGGGACAGGGGGGTCCTACACTGAAGCTTTCTTT
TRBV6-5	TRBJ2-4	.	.	CASLPRELKNIQYF	TGTGCCAGCCTCCCCCGGGAACTGAAAAACATTCAGTACTTC
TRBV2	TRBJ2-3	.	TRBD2	CASSVTSGSDTQYF	TGTGCCAGCAGTGTGACTAGCGGGAGTGATACGCAGTATTTT
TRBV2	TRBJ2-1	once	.	CASSVYNEQFF	TGTGCCAGCAGCGTATACAATGAGCAGTTCTTC
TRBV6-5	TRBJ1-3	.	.	CALQGNSGNTIYF	TGTGCCCTCCAGGGGAACTCTGGAAACACCATATATTTT
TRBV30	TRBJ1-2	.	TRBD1	CAWSPSPGQGAIKNYGYTF	TGTGCCTGGAGTCCCTCACCGGGACAGGGGGCAATTAAGAACTATGGCTACACCTTC
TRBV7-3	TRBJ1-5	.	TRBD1	CASSLQGQSYSNQPQHF	TGTGCCAGCAGCTTACAGGGACAGAGCTATAGCAATCAGCCCCAGCATTTT
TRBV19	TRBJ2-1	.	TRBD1	CASSSAEAGTGSLQFF	TGTGCCAGTAGTTCCGCCGAGGCCGGGACAGGGAGCTTACAGTTCTTC
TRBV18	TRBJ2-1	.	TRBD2	CASSPPASGNEQFF	TGTGCCAGCTCACCACCCGCTAGCGGCAATGAGCAGTTCTTC
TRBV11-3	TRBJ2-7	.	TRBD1	CASSLEGQGPSYEQYF	TGTGCCAGCAGCTTAGAGGGACAGGGACCGTCCTACGAGCAGTACTTC
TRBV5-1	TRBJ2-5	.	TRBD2	CASTGGVETQYF	TGCGCCAGCACTGGGGGGGTAGAGACCCAGTACTTC
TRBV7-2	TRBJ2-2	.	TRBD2	CASSSPGRTSGSGWELFF	TGTGCCAGCAGCTCCCCTGGGCGGACTAGCGGGAGTGGGTGGGAGCTGTTTTTT
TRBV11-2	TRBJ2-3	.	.	CASSFKAGIATDTQYF	TGTGCCAGCAGCTTTAAAGCCGGAATAGCTACAGATACGCAGTATTTT
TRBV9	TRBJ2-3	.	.	CASSVDLRGDTQYF	TGTGCCAGCAGCGTAGATCTTAGGGGAGATACGCAGTATTTT
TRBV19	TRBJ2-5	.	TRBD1	CASSFVLDRDETQYF	TGTGCCAGTAGTTTTGTCCTCGACAGGGACGAGACCCAGTACTTC
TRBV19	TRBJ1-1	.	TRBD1	CASSRDRGTEAFF	TGTGCCAGTAGTCGCGACAGGGGCACTGAAGCTTTCTTT
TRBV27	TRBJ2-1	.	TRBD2	CASSLLPMTSGRGNEQFF	TGTGCCAGCAGTTTATTACCCATGACTAGCGGGAGAGGCAATGAGCAGTTCTTC
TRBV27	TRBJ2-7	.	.	CASSLIGALTYEQYF	TGTGCCAGCAGTTTAATAGGGGCGCTGACCTACGAGCAGTACTTC
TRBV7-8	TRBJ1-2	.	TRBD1	CASSLMDRGRRVAEYGYTF	TGTGCCAGCAGCTTAATGGACAGGGGGCGCCGGGTCGCTGAATATGGCTACACCTTC
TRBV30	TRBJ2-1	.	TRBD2	CAWSVRRLAASYNEQFF	TGTGCCTGGAGTGTACGTCGACTAGCGGCCTCCTACAATGAGCAGTTCTTC
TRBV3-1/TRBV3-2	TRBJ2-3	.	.	CPDTGTPSDTQYF	TGTCCAGATACCGGGACTCCTTCGGATACGCAGTATTTT
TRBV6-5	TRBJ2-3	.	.	CASRREPDTQYF	TGTGCCAGCAGGAGGGAGCCAGATACGCAGTATTTT
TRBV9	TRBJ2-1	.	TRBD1	CASSVFKGQDSLSEQFF	TGTGCCAGCAGCGTCTTTAAGGGACAGGACTCCCTTAGTGAGCAGTTCTTC
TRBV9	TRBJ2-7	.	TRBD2	CASSEGLENNEQYF	TGTGCCAGCAGCGAGGGACTAGAGAACAACGAGCAGTACTTC
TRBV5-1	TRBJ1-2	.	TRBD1	CASGGTPGTVYGYTF	TGCGCCAGCGGAGGGACACCTGGGACAGTCTATGGCTACACCTTC
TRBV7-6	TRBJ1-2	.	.	CASSLAPLGGYGYTF	TGTGCCAGCAGCTTAGCCCCCCTTGGAGGCTATGGCTACACCTTC
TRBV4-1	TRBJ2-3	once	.	CASSQVGGGDTQYF	TGCGCCAGCAGCCAAGTGGGGGGTGGAGATACGCAGTATTTT